The 3 T cell receptor beta chains below were found in one sample sequenced in a study of PD-1 blockade in classical Hodgkin lymphoma. Data came from immunoSEQ multiplex PCR; TCRdb stores just in-frame clones and leaves some out. The table records approximately 7,500 clones, roughly four fifths of them present only once. Each and every patient relapsed after autologous stem cell transplantation, and patients got differing brentuximab vedotin exposure. The specimen comprised peripheral blood mononuclear cells (PBMCs), sampled at baseline. These receptors were collected from a human donor with classical Hodgkin lymphoma.

The chain has TRBV27 and TRBJ1-4; no firm D call. V shed 2 bases and J shed 5 bases, with 9 bases lying between them. Germline CDR1 and CDR2: MNHEY and SMNVEV (reference sequence). The CDR3 spans 14 residues. The CDR3 nucleotides read TGTGCCAGCAGTTTAGGACGGCAGAATGAAAAACTGTTTTTT. The encoded protein is CASSLGRQNEKLFF.

This chain joins TRBV7-2 and TRBJ2-1; maybe TRBD2 (6 bases). Trimming stripped 5 bases from V and 3 bases from J, with 11 bases between. The CDR3 is 14 amino acids. Germline V gene lookup returns CDR1 SGHTA and CDR2 FQGNSA. This chain's CDR3 is CASSGRGYYNEQFF. The DNA for the CDR3 is TGTGCCAGCAGCGGGCGGGGCTACTACAATGAGCAGTTCTTC.

This chain uses TRBV12-2 with TRBJ2-6; the DNA was not used to check the table's D call, TRBD1. TRBV12-2 is tagged as a pseudogene. The CDR3 consists of 18 residues. The CDR3 nucleotides read TGTGCAAGTCGCGTTTTATTGTCCACACAAAGTCGGGCCAACGTCCTGACTTTC. This translates into CASRVLLSTQSRANVLTF.